This TCR beta chain appears in the sequencing data of a study of patients and donors after allogeneic stem cell transplantation. This clonotype was seen only a few times. TCRdb passed the RT-PCR reads through MiXCR, listing each CDR3 protein once. The table records 900,000 to 1,000,000 distinct CDR3 sequences, about a sixth of them present only once. This sequence originates from a human donor who was either an allogeneic HSCT recipient or a stem cell or donor lymphocyte infusion donor (not recorded which). It is not recorded whose cells these are; they may come from a transplant donor. Input material: blood, either unsorted or a sorted T cell fraction (not recorded which).

The CDR3 bases are TGTGCCAGCAGGAAGGACAGGGTTAACACTGAAGCTTTCTTT. It yields the protein CASRKDRVNTEAFF. The V call is TRBV27, the J call TRBJ1-1; TRBD1 matches 8 bases. Germline trimming cut 6 bases from V and 2 bases from J; bases unmatched to any gene: 5. CDR3 length equals 14 residues. Looked up from germline, CDR1 is MNHEY and CDR2 is SMNVEV (reference sequence).